Listed below are T cell receptor beta chains from one sample, sequenced in a study of T-cell memory formation after mild COVID-19. MiXCR, applied by TCRdb to the 5' RACE reads, yields one record per CDR3 protein. The profile covers around 450,000 distinct CDR3 sequences, with roughly 20% appearing a single time and about 8.1% taken by the ten largest. Sequenced sample: PBMCs or a T cell subset sorted from them (not recorded which). The receptors come from an adult woman who had mild COVID-19 (a few samples of this study predate the infection). Cell type and time point are not known. Each CDR3 is given without its conserved first and last residue. Each record gives: D gene, J gene, clone size, V gene, CDR3 protein. A D gene is named only where the DNA matches it firmly. Size is stated for part of the rows, as once, few or many counts, or as a class when the clone is expanded.

-,TRBJ1-3,few,TRBV20-1,SAKTADPGNTIY
TRBD1,TRBJ1-1,-,TRBV9,ASSVSGDRGPGNTEAF
TRBD1,TRBJ1-2,few,TRBV5-1,ASSLVGQGPNYGYT
-,TRBJ2-5,few,TRBV7-9,ASSLDTNQETQY
TRBD2,TRBJ2-2,-,TRBV6-5,ATNSGGAAGELF
-,TRBJ2-1,-,TRBV10-3,AISEQNPKQF
-,TRBJ1-6,-,TRBV25-1,ASSGVWNSPLH
-,TRBJ1-5,few,TRBV4-2,ASSQDDSNQPQH
-,TRBJ2-1,few,TRBV12-3/TRBV12-4,ASRQASGSYNEQF
TRBD1,TRBJ1-5,-,TRBV12-3/TRBV12-4,ASSVDRNGQPQH
TRBD2,TRBJ2-1,few,TRBV6-5,ASSNTLLAGYNEQF
TRBD2,TRBJ2-7,few,TRBV7-2,ASSYEGGGNYEQY
-,TRBJ1-2,few,TRBV5-1,ASSADEGYYGYT
TRBD1,TRBJ1-1,once,TRBV3-1,ASSQERILRDRVPEAF
TRBD2,TRBJ2-7,few,TRBV12-3/TRBV12-4,ASSELADASEQY
-,TRBJ1-5,-,TRBV4-1,ASSLDGALDQPQH
-,TRBJ1-1,-,TRBV11-3,ASTHGGASPEAF
TRBD1,TRBJ1-2,-,TRBV20-1,SASAGTGYGCT
TRBD2,TRBJ2-3,-,TRBV20-1,SASLGLAGLDTDTQY
-,TRBJ2-3,many,TRBV12-3/TRBV12-4,ASSVHRESTDTQY
-,TRBJ2-5,few,TRBV5-1,ASSLAAGSQETQY
-,TRBJ1-1,few,TRBV7-9,ASSLKSWGGNTEAF
TRBD2,TRBJ2-1,-,TRBV11-2,ASSRIRSGGPGEQF
-,TRBJ2-1,few,TRBV24-1,ATSGRVNEQF
-,TRBJ2-7,-,TRBV11-2,ASSFFGPYEQY
TRBD1,TRBJ2-6,-,TRBV7-9,ASSVQGAPGANVLT
-,TRBJ1-1,many,TRBV5-6,ASSFSRGRRNTEAF
-,TRBJ2-1,few,TRBV5-1,ASSPDREQF
-,TRBJ1-1,few,TRBV5-5,ASSLGVRNTEAF
TRBD1,TRBJ1-1,-,TRBV24-1,ATTGQGNTEAF
-,TRBJ1-5,-,TRBV7-2,ASSFTNQPQH
-,TRBJ2-7,-,TRBV27,ASSLSPDIYEQY
-,TRBJ1-5,few,TRBV7-9,ASSLAKGTGVGNQPQH
-,TRBJ1-2,-,TRBV20-1,SASPVTGPHYGYT
-,TRBJ2-1,-,TRBV12-3/TRBV12-4,ASRPGSYNEQF
-,TRBJ2-7,many,TRBV20-1,SALRGGSSYEQY